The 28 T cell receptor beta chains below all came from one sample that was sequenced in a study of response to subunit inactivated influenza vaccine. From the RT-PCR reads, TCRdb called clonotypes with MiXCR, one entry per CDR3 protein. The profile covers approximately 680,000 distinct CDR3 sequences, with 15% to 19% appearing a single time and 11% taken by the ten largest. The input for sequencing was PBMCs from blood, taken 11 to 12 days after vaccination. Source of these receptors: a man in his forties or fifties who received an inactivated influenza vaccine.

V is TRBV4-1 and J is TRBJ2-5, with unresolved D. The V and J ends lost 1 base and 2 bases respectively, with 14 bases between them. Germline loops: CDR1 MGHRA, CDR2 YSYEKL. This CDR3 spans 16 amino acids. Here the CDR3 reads CASSQVPRLNQETQYF. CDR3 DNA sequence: TGCGCCAGCAGCCAAGTCCCTCGGCTGAATCAAGAGACCCAGTACTTC.

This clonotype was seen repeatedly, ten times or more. The CDR3 sequence: CASSFPGSSYNEQFF. CDR3 nucleotide sequence: TGTGCCAGCAGCTTCCCGGGGAGCTCCTACAATGAGCAGTTCTTC. This rearrangement joins TRBV5-4 to TRBJ2-1; D possibly corresponds to TRBD2 (5 bases). CDR1 and CDR2 (germline): SGHNT, YYREEE (reference sequence). This CDR3 comprises 15 residues. Trimming took off 2 bases at V and 0 bases at J, with 9 bases between the two ends.

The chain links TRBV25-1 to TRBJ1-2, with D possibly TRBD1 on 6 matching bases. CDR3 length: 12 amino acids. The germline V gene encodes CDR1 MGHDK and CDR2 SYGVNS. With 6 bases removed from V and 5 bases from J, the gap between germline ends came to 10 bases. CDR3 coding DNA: TGTGCCAGCAGCACAGGGAGATATGGCTACACCTTC. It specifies CASSTGRYGYTF.

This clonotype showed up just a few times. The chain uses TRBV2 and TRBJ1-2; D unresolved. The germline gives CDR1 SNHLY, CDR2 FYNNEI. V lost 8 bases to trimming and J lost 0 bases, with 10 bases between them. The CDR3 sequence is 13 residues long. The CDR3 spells CASGTPPNYGYTF. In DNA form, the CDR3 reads TGTGCCAGCGGAACACCCCCTAACTATGGCTACACCTTC.

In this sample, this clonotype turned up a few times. The CDR3 sequence is CASSLSGAGGPLEQYF. The CDR3 DNA sequence: TGTGCCAGCAGTCTAAGCGGAGCGGGAGGGCCCCTCGAGCAGTACTTC. The chain combines TRBV27 with TRBJ2-7; 10 bases line up with TRBD2. The V segment lost 5 bases and the J segment 6 bases; nucleotides outside the gene matches: 13. CDR1 is MNHEY and CDR2 is SMNVEV in the germline V gene (reference sequence). This CDR3 has 16 residues.

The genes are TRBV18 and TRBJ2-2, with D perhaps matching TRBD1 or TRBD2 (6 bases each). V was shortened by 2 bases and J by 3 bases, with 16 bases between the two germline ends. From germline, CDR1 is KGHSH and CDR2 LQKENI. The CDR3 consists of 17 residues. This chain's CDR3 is CASSPLIQGTYTGELFF. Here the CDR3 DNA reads TGTGCCAGCTCACCATTAATCCAGGGGACTTACACCGGGGAGCTGTTTTTT.

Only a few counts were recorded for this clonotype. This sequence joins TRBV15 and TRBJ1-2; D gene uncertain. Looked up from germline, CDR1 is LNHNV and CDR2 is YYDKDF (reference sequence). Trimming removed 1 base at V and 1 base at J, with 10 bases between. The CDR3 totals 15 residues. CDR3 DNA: TGTGCCACCAGCAGAGTGCAGGATGATAACTATGGCTACACCTTC. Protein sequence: CATSRVQDDNYGYTF.

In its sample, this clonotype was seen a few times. CDR3 amino acids: CASSPQPTTYGYTF. For the CDR3, the DNA is TGTGCCAGCAGCCCTCAGCCAACAACCTATGGCTACACCTTC. The V and J genes are TRBV7-2 and TRBJ1-2, with D hard to call. The CDR3 consists of 14 residues. V was pared by 5 bases and J by 4 bases, with 14 bases between. Per the germline V gene, CDR1 is SGHTA and CDR2 is FQGNSA.

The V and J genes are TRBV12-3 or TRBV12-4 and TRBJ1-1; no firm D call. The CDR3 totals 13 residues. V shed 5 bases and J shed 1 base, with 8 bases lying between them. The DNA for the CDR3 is TGTGCCAGCAGTGCCCTTGAGAACACTGAAGCTTTCTTT. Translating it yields CASSALENTEAFF.

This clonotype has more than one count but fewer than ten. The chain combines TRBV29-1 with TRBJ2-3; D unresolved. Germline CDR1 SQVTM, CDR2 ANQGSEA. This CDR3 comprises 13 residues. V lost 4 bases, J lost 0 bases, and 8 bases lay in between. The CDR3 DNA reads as TGCAGCGTTGGTGATACTAGCACAGATACGCAGTATTTT. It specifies CSVGDTSTDTQYF.

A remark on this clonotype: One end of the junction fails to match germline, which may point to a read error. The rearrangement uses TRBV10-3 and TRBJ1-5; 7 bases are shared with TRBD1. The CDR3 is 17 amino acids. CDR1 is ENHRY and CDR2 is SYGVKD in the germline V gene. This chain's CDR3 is CAISATGQLNSYQPQHF. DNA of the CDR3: TGTGCCATCAGTGCAACGGGACAGCTAAATAGCTATCAGCCCCAGCATTTT.

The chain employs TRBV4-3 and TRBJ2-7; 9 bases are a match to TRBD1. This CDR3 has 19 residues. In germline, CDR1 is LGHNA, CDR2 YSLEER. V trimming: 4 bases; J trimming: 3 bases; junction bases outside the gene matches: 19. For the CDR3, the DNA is TGCGCCAGCAGCCGAAGACTCGAAATTAGGACAGGGGAGCTCTACGAGCAGTACTTC. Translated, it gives CASSRRLEIRTGELYEQYF.

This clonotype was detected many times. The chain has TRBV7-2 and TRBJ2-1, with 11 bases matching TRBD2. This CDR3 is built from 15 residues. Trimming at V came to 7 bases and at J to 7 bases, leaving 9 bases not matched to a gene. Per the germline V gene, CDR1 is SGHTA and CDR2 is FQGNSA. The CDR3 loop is CASTLLAGVGNEQFF. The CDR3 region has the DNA TGTGCCAGCACCCTACTAGCGGGAGTGGGAAATGAGCAGTTCTTC.

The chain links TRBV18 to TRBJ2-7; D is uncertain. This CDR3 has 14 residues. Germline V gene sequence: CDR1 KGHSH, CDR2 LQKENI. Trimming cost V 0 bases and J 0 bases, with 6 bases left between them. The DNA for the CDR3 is TGTGCCAGCTCACCACCGACCGGCTCCTACGAGCAGTACTTC. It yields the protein CASSPPTGSYEQYF.

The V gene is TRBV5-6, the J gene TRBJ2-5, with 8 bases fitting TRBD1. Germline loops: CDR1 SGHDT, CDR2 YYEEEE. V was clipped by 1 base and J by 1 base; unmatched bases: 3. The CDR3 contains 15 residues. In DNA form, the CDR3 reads TGTGCCAGCAGCTTGTGGGACAGGACCCAAGAGACCCAGTACTTC. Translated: CASSLWDRTQETQYF.

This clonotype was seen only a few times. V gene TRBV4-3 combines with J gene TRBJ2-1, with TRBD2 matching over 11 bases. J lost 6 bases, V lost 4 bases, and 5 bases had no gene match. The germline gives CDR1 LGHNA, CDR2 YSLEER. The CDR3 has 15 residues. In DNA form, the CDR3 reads TGCGCCAGCAGCCTCATACTAGCGGGAGTCAATGAGCAGTTCTTC. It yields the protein CASSLILAGVNEQFF.

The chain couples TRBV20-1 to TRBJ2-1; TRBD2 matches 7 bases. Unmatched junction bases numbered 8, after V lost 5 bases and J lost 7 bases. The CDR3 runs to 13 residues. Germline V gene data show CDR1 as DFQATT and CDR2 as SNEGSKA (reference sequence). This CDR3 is CSAWGGGSNEQFF. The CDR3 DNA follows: TGCAGTGCTTGGGGCGGGGGAAGTAATGAGCAGTTCTTC.

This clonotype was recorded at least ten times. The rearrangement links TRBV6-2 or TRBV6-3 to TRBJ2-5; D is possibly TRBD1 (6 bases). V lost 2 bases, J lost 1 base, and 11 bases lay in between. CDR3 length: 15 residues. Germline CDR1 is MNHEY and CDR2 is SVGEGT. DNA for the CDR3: TGTGCCAGCAGTTACGCCGGGACACTCCAAGAGACCCAGTACTTC. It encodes CASSYAGTLQETQYF.

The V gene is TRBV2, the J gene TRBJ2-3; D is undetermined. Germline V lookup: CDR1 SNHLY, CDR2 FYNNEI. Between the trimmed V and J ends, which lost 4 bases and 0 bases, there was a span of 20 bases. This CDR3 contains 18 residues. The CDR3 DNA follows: TGTGCCAGCAGTGCTCCCCTAGGAGACCAATCTAGCACAGATACGCAGTATTTT. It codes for CASSAPLGDQSSTDTQYF.

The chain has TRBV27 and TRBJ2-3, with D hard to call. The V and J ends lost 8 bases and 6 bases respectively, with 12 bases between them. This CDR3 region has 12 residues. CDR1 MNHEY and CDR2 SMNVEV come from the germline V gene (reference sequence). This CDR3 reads CASGLSADTQYF. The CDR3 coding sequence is TGTGCCAGCGGCCTATCGGCCGATACGCAGTATTTT.

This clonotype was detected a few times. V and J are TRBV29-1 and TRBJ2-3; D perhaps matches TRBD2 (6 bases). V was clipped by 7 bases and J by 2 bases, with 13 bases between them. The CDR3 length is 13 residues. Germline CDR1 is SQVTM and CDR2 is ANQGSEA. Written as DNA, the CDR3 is TGCAGCGCCTTACGGGACTCCACAGATACGCAGTATTTT. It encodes CSALRDSTDTQYF.

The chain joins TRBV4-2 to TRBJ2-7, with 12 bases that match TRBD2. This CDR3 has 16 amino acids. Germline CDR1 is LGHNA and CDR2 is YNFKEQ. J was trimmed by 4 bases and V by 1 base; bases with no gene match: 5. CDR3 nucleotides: TGTGCCAGCAGCCAAGGACTAGCGGGAGTTGGGTACGAGCAGTACTTC. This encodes CASSQGLAGVGYEQYF.

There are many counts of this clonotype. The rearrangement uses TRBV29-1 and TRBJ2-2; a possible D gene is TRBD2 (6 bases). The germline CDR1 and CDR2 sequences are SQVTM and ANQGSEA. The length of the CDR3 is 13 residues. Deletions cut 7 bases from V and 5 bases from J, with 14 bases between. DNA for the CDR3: TGCAGCGCGACTAGTCGAGGGACCGGGGAGCTGTTTTTT. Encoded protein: CSATSRGTGELFF.

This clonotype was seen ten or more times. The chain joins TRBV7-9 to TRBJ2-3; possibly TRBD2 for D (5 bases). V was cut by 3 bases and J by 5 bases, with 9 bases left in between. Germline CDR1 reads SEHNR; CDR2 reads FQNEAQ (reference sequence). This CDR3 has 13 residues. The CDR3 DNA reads TGTGCCAGCAGCTTTAGTGGGAGAGATACGCAGTATTTT. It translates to CASSFSGRDTQYF.

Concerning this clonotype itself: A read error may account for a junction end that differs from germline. The CDR3 sequence: CCARPPNVRMNTEAFF. The CDR3 nucleotides read TGCTGTGCTAGGCCTCCTAATGTTAGGATGAACACTGAAGCTTTCTTT. This chain connects TRBV20-1 to TRBJ1-1, with unresolved D. The CDR3 spans 16 residues. Germline V gene data show CDR1 as DFQATT and CDR2 as SNEGSKA (reference sequence).

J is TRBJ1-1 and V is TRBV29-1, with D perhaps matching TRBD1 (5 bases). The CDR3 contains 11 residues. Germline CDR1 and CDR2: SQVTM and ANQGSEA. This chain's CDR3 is CRAGGPAEAFF. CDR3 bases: TGCAGGGCTGGGGGACCGGCTGAAGCTTTCTTT.

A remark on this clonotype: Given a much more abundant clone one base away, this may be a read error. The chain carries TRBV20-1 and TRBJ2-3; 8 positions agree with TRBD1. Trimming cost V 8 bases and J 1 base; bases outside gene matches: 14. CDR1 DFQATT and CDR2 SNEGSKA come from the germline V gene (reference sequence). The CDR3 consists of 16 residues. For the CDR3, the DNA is TGCAGTACCCACCCCCTGACAGGGGTACGCACAGATACGCAGTATTTT. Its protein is CSTHPLTGVRTDTQYF.

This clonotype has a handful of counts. CDR3 nucleotide sequence: TGCAGTGCTAAAATCGGACAGGGGAACTACGAGCAGTACTTC. Translating it yields CSAKIGQGNYEQYF. This sequence joins TRBV20-1 and TRBJ2-7, with TRBD1 matching over 9 bases. Germline trimming cut 4 bases from V and 3 bases from J; bases unmatched to any gene: 7. Germline CDR1 and CDR2: DFQATT and SNEGSKA (reference sequence). The CDR3 covers 14 residues.